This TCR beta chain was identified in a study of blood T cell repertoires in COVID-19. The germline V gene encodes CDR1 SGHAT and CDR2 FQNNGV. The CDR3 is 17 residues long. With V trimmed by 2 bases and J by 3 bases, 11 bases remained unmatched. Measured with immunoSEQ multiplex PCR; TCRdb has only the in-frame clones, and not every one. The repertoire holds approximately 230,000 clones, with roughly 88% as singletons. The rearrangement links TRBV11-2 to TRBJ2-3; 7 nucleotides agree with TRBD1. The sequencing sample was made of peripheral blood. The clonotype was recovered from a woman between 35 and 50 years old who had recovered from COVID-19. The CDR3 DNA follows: TGTGCCAGCAGCTTATCACAGGGGTTTATTAGGACAGATACGCAGTATTTT. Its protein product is CASSLSQGFIRTDTQYF.